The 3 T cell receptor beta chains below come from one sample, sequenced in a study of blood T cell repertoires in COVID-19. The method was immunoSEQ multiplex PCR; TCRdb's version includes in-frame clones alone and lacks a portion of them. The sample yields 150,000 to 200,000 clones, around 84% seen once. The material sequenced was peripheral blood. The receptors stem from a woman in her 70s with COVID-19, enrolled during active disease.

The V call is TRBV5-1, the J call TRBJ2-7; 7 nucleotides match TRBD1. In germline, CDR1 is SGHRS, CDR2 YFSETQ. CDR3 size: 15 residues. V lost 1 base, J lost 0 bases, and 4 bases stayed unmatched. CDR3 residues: CASSLTWDSSYEQYF. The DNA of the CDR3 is TGCGCCAGCAGCTTGACATGGGACAGCTCCTACGAGCAGTACTTC.

The CDR3 reads CASSYGRLGGTEAFF. CDR3 DNA sequence: TGTGCCAGCAGTTATGGTCGCTTAGGGGGAACTGAAGCTTTCTTT. The chain employs TRBV6-2 or TRBV6-3 and TRBJ1-1, with TRBD1 as a possible D gene (6 bases). The CDR3 loop spans 15 amino acids. The germline V and J ends were trimmed by 3 bases and 5 bases, with 16 bases remaining between them. The germline CDR1 and CDR2 sequences are MNHEY and SVGEGT.

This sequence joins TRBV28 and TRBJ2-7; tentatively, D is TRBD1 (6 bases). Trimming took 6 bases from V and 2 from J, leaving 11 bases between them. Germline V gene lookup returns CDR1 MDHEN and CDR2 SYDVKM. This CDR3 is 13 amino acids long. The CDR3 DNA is TGTGCCAGCAGCCGGACAGAACCCTACGAGCAGTACGTC. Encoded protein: CASSRTEPYEQYV.